Below, one TCR beta chain is given with its context. Germline V gene sequence: CDR1 SGHNT, CDR2 YENEEA. V lost 5 bases to trimming and J lost 5 bases, with 9 bases between them. The CDR3 contains 13 residues. This record comes from a study of blood T cell repertoires in COVID-19. On the study more broadly: Samples of COVID-19 (acute and convalescent) were obtained from the United States, Italy and Spain. Sources were T cells, B-cell-depleted T cells, or PBMCs; the material itself was cDNA or gDNA.

The authors' processing: Using reference gene primer amplification, nucleated cell counts were estimated. Repertoires were generated with immunoSEQ multiplex PCR, while TCRdb's copy carries only in-frame clones and drops some. V and J calls plus clone size are reproduced from that table; the DNA served to infer D and trimming. Among approximately 100,000 clones, 85% to 95% were seen once, and the ten largest hold approximately 5.8%. The V and J genes are TRBV11-3 and TRBJ2-2, with D tentatively TRBD2 (5 bases). The receptor was derived from a man aged 50 or older with active COVID-19. The material sequenced was peripheral blood. CDR3 DNA sequence: TGTGCCAGCAGCCCCACTAGGACCGGGGAGCTGTTTTTT. Residues: CASSPTRTGELFF.